A single sample is the source of the 30 T cell receptor beta chains below, sequenced in a study of PD-L1 blockade in urothelial cancer. As for time point: pretreatment peripheral blood. Repertoires were generated with immunoSEQ multiplex PCR, while TCRdb's copy carries only in-frame clones and drops some. Of tens of thousands of clones in the sample, approximately 88% were seen once. Specimen: PBMCs, collected around atezolizumab (anti-PD-L1) treatment. These receptor sequences come from a woman aged 60 to 75 with urothelial cancer.

This chain connects TRBV2 to TRBJ2-7; the D gene is possibly TRBD1 (5 bases). Trimming cost V 5 bases and J 6 bases, with 17 bases left between them. The CDR3 sequence is 14 residues long. Germline CDR1 SNHLY, CDR2 FYNNEI. The DNA for the CDR3 is TGTGCCAGCAGTAAGGGGCAGGTTCTCGGCGAGCAGTACTTC. This codes for CASSKGQVLGEQYF.

The chain is built from TRBV18 and TRBJ1-5; weak D call: TRBD1 (6 bases). V was cut by 2 bases and J by 6 bases, with 14 bases left in between. Germline CDR1 and CDR2: KGHSH and LQKENI. This CDR3 is 15 amino acids long. CDR3 nucleotides: TGTGCCAGCTCACCAGGACAGAGTCAAGGTCAGCCCCAGCATTTT. Its protein product is CASSPGQSQGQPQHF.

The chain links TRBV7-2 to TRBJ2-7, with a tentative D call TRBD2 (6 bases). Germline V CDR1 and CDR2: SGHTA, FQGNSA. This CDR3 comprises 14 residues. V lost 5 bases and J 1 base, leaving 12 bases between the germline ends. DNA for the CDR3: TGTGCCAGCAGCCCACTGGGGGGTTCCTACGAGCAGTACTTC. It encodes CASSPLGGSYEQYF.

In DNA form, the CDR3 reads TGTGCCAGTAGTATCGACAGGGGTAGTGGCTACACCTTC. Protein product: CASSIDRGSGYTF. The chain employs TRBV19 and TRBJ1-2; 8 bases match TRBD1. The CDR3 is made up of 13 amino acids. The trim removed 3 bases at V and 7 bases at J, leaving 4 bases unmatched. CDR1 and CDR2 (germline): LNHDA, SQIVND (reference sequence).

CDR3 sequence reads: CASSVGANVDTQYF. The CDR3 DNA sequence: TGTGCCAGCAGCGTAGGAGCTAACGTGGATACGCAGTATTTT. This sequence joins TRBV9 and TRBJ2-3; D not resolved. Germline CDR1 is SGDLS and CDR2 is YYNGEE. Trimming removed 0 bases from V and 6 bases from J, with 11 bases in between. This CDR3 has 14 amino acids.

The V call is TRBV9, the J call TRBJ2-5; TRBD1 aligns across 8 bases. The CDR3 extends over 13 amino acids. Looked up from germline, CDR1 is SGDLS and CDR2 is YYNGEE. V was clipped by 6 bases and J by 5 bases; unmatched bases: 6. This CDR3 is CASNQGAGETQYF. In DNA form, the CDR3 reads TGTGCCAGCAACCAGGGGGCGGGTGAGACCCAGTACTTC.

The chain employs TRBV28 and TRBJ1-1; no clear D gene. Germline V gene lookup returns CDR1 MDHEN and CDR2 SYDVKM. Between the trimmed V and J ends, which lost 2 bases and 3 bases, there was a span of 10 bases. This CDR3 spans 14 amino acids. CDR3 DNA sequence: TGTGCCAGCAGTTTAGGGCGCATGGACACTGAAGCTTTCTTT. Amino acids: CASSLGRMDTEAFF.

The rearrangement uses TRBV28 and TRBJ2-7, with 7 positions matching TRBD1. Germline values: CDR1 MDHEN, CDR2 SYDVKM. Trimming took 7 bases from V and 0 from J; bases not matched to a gene: 6. This CDR3 is built from 14 residues. The CDR3, as DNA: TGTGCCAGCAAAACGGGACAGCCCTCCTACGAGCAGTACTTC. Translating it yields CASKTGQPSYEQYF. Together with reference TRBV28 and TRBJ2-7, the CDR3 gives the full variable domain: DVKVTQSSRYLVKRTGEKVFLECVQDMDHENMFWYRQDPGLGLRLIYFSYDVKMKEKGDIPEGYSVSREKKERFSLILESASTNQTSMYLCASKTGQPSYEQYFGPGTRLTVT.

The chain joins TRBV28 to TRBJ2-7; tentatively, D is TRBD2 (6 bases). CDR1 MDHEN and CDR2 SYDVKM come from the germline V gene. The CDR3 totals 15 residues. The ends were cut back, 5 bases at V and 1 base at J, with 15 bases in the middle. The CDR3 here is CASSLPRGTSYEQYF. In DNA, the CDR3 is TGTGCCAGCAGTCTACCTCGGGGGACTTCCTACGAGCAGTACTTC.

The J gene is TRBJ1-4, the V gene TRBV6-6; D gene unclear. This CDR3 spans 14 amino acids. Germline CDR1 and CDR2: MNHNY and SVGAGI (reference sequence). Trimming pared 7 bases from V and 6 bases from J, leaving 15 bases between. CDR3 loop: CASMPAPEDEKLFF. In nucleotides, the CDR3 is TGTGCCAGCATGCCAGCCCCGGAGGATGAAAAACTGTTTTTT.

The chain recombines TRBV9 with TRBJ2-3; 8 bases match TRBD2. The germline gives CDR1 SGDLS, CDR2 YYNGEE. The CDR3 has 15 amino acids. V trimming: 2 bases; J trimming: 8 bases; junction bases outside the gene matches: 10. CDR3 bases: TGTGCCAGCAGCGTGGCAAGCGGGAGTAGTGGTACGCAGTATTTT. Translated, it gives CASSVASGSSGTQYF. Full variable domain (missing parts from reference TRBV9 and TRBJ2-3): DSGVTQTPKHLITATGQRVTLRCSPRSGDLSVYWYQQSLDQGLQFLIQYYNGEERAKGNILERFSAQQFPDLHSELNLSSLELGDSALYFCASSVASGSSGTQYFGPGTRLTVL.

This rearrangement joins TRBV7-9 to TRBJ2-2, with D hard to call. The CDR3 is 16 residues long. Looked up from germline, CDR1 is SEHNR and CDR2 is FQNEAQ (reference sequence). V lost 1 base to trimming and J lost 5 bases, with 14 bases between them. In nucleotides, the CDR3 is TGTGCCAGCAGCTTAGTAGGTCAGGAATGGACCGGGGAGCTGTTTTTT. Amino acids: CASSLVGQEWTGELFF.

V is TRBV18 and J is TRBJ2-7, with D possibly TRBD1 on 5 matching bases. The CDR3 consists of 18 residues. V shed 0 bases and J shed 4 bases, with 22 bases lying between them. Germline CDR1 KGHSH, CDR2 LQKENI. The CDR3 reads CASSPPGKKVAGLYEQYF. The CDR3 DNA sequence: TGTGCCAGCTCACCACCGGGTAAAAAAGTCGCAGGGTTGTACGAGCAGTACTTC.

The chain carries TRBV4-3 and TRBJ1-1; 9 bases fit TRBD1. Germline V lookup: CDR1 LGHNA, CDR2 YSLEER. The CDR3 length is 16 residues. Trimming removed 4 bases from V and 5 bases from J; junction bases left unmatched: 11. This CDR3 is CASSPRRETGGTEAFF. The CDR3, as DNA: TGCGCCAGCAGCCCCCGCCGGGAGACAGGGGGGACTGAAGCTTTCTTT.

The J gene is TRBJ1-5, the V gene TRBV7-9; 7 bases align to TRBD1. Germline CDR1 reads SEHNR; CDR2 reads FQNEAQ (reference sequence). The CDR3 is made up of 13 amino acids. After removal of 2 bases from V and 5 bases from J, the junction contained 0 bases not matched to a gene. The CDR3, as DNA: TGTGCCAGCAGCTTACAGGGGGATCAGCCCCAGCATTTT. As protein: CASSLQGDQPQHF.

This clone turned up a few times. This sequence joins TRBV9 and TRBJ1-3; no firm D call. The CDR3 covers 17 residues. CDR1 is SGDLS and CDR2 is YYNGEE in the germline V gene. Trimming pared 2 bases from V and 0 bases from J, leaving 15 bases between. CDR3 residues: CASSVSPQASSGNTIYF. CDR3 sequence (DNA): TGTGCCAGCAGCGTGTCCCCCCAGGCGAGCTCTGGAAACACCATATATTTT.

V gene TRBV7-9 combines with J gene TRBJ1-1, with 7 bases that match TRBD1. CDR1 SEHNR and CDR2 FQNEAQ come from the germline V gene (reference sequence). The CDR3 sequence is 14 residues long. With V trimmed by 6 bases and J by 11 bases, 15 bases remained unmatched. CDR3 residues: CASRNTTKQGLAFF. The CDR3 region has the DNA TGTGCCAGCAGAAATACGACGAAACAGGGGTTGGCTTTCTTT.

DNA of the CDR3: TGTGCCAGCAGCTTACGGCTAGCGGAAGAGACCCAGTACTTC. As protein: CASSLRLAEETQYF. The V call is TRBV13, the J call TRBJ2-5, with TRBD2 matching over 7 bases. CDR1 and CDR2 (germline): PRHDT, FYEKMQ (reference sequence). After removal of 2 bases from V and 3 bases from J, the junction contained 3 bases not matched to a gene. This CDR3 is built from 14 residues.

CDR3 in DNA: TGTGCCAGCAGCCTCAGGAGTCTAGCGGGGTACCCCTACGAGCAGTACTTC. Its translation is CASSLRSLAGYPYEQYF. This chain connects TRBV9 to TRBJ2-7; 9 bases are a match to TRBD2. CDR1 SGDLS and CDR2 YYNGEE come from the germline V gene. V lost 4 bases to trimming and J lost 2 bases; unmatched junction nucleotides: 13. This CDR3 spans 17 amino acids. The whole variable domain, remainder taken from reference TRBV9 and TRBJ2-7, is DSGVTQTPKHLITATGQRVTLRCSPRSGDLSVYWYQQSLDQGLQFLIQYYNGEERAKGNILERFSAQQFPDLHSELNLSSLELGDSALYFCASSLRSLAGYPYEQYFGPGTRLTVT.

This sequence joins TRBV11-2 and TRBJ1-2; maybe TRBD1 (5 bases). Germline V gene sequence: CDR1 SGHAT, CDR2 FQNNGV. V was pared by 8 bases and J by 5 bases, with 24 bases between. The CDR3 is made up of 16 amino acids. The CDR3 coding sequence is TGTGCCAGCGGGTGGGATTACAGGTCAATGCGGTATGGCTACACCTTC. Encoded protein: CASGWDYRSMRYGYTF.

The chain is built from TRBV19 and TRBJ2-7, with TRBD1 as a possible D gene (6 bases). Trimming removed 6 bases at V and 0 bases at J, with 18 bases between. Germline V lookup: CDR1 LNHDA, CDR2 SQIVND (reference sequence). There are 16 residues in the CDR3. The CDR3, as DNA: TGTGCCAGTAGGACCGGACAGAGCAGCTTCTCCTACGAGCAGTACTTC. Amino acid sequence: CASRTGQSSFSYEQYF.

This clone was recorded once. The chain is built from TRBV15 and TRBJ2-7; maybe TRBD1 (6 bases). This CDR3 region has 15 residues. The V gene's germline CDR1 is LNHNV and CDR2 YYDKDF (reference sequence). Trimming pared 2 bases from V and 5 bases from J, leaving 16 bases between. CDR3 nucleotides: TGTGCCACCAGCAGACGACAAGGGGCAGGGGACGAGCAGTACTTC. Protein product: CATSRRQGAGDEQYF.

This clone appeared a single time. The V and J genes are TRBV21-1 and TRBJ2-1; TRBD1, the table's D call, lacks a check against the DNA. TRBV21-1 is noted as a pseudogene. This CDR3 comprises 17 residues. The CDR3 DNA reads as TGTGCCAGCAGCAACCCCCGCCGAGGGGAGGGACAGGATGAGCAGTTCTTC. It encodes CASSNPRRGEGQDEQFF.

The CDR3 loop is CASSSKRGGGNTEAFF. CDR3 DNA sequence: TGTGCCAGCAGCTCAAAGCGGGGAGGGGGGAACACTGAAGCTTTCTTT. V usage is TRBV7-9 and J usage is TRBJ1-1, with D tentatively TRBD1 (6 bases). Between the trimmed V and J ends, which lost 4 bases and 1 base, there was a span of 16 bases. Germline V lookup: CDR1 SEHNR, CDR2 FQNEAQ (reference sequence). This CDR3 spans 16 amino acids.

This sequence joins TRBV28 and TRBJ1-5, with D possibly being TRBD1 (5 bases). Trimming took 2 bases from V and 9 from J, leaving 20 bases between them. The CDR3 has 16 amino acids. Germline CDR1 reads MDHEN; CDR2 reads SYDVKM. The CDR3 sequence: CASSLTGPSGNRPQHF. Written as DNA, the CDR3 is TGTGCCAGCAGTTTAACAGGTCCCTCCGGTAACCGGCCCCAGCATTTT.

This rearrangement joins TRBV5-5 to TRBJ1-1; D may be TRBD1 (5 bases). V was pared by 3 bases and J by 0 bases, with 9 bases between. In germline, CDR1 is SGHKS, CDR2 YYEKEE (reference sequence). This CDR3 has 14 amino acids. The CDR3 nucleotides are TGTGCCAGCAGCTGGGGGGAGGTGAACACTGAAGCTTTCTTT. Translated: CASSWGEVNTEAFF.

The V and J genes are TRBV19 and TRBJ1-1, with 7 bases lining up with TRBD1. CDR3 length: 12 amino acids. In germline, CDR1 is LNHDA, CDR2 SQIVND (reference sequence). V was pared by 5 bases and J by 6 bases, with 3 bases of the junction left unmatched. The CDR3 is CASSRQGSEAFF. CDR3 bases: TGTGCCAGTAGTCGACAGGGTTCTGAAGCTTTCTTT.

V and J are TRBV7-2 and TRBJ2-7; 9 bases align to TRBD1. Germline V CDR1 and CDR2: SGHTA, FQGNSA. V gave up 1 base and J gave up 2 bases; unmatched junction bases: 9. The CDR3 is made up of 17 amino acids. The CDR3 loop is CASSLGGWGTGPYEQYF. The CDR3 DNA sequence: TGTGCCAGCAGCTTAGGTGGGTGGGGGACAGGGCCCTACGAGCAGTACTTC.

Comments on this clone: At one end the junction does not follow the germline gene, possibly because of a read error. The V and J genes are TRBV7-3 and TRBJ1-2; 7 positions agree with TRBD1. Germline values: CDR1 SGHTA, CDR2 FQGTGA. The CDR3 runs 15 residues. CDR3 bases: TGTGCCAGCAGCCTAGGGACAGCTCCCCTTCCCCTAGACGCCTTC. It is translated as CASSLGTAPLPLDAF.

The chain is built from TRBV29-1 and TRBJ2-7; TRBD2 aligns across 7 bases. This CDR3 has 12 amino acids. The J segment lost 7 bases and the V segment lost 6 bases, leaving 9 bases of the junction unmatched. Germline-derived CDR1 and CDR2 are SQVTM and ANQGSEA. In nucleotides, the CDR3 is TGCAGCGTGGGCCCGACGCGGGGGGAGCAGTACTTC. This encodes CSVGPTRGEQYF.